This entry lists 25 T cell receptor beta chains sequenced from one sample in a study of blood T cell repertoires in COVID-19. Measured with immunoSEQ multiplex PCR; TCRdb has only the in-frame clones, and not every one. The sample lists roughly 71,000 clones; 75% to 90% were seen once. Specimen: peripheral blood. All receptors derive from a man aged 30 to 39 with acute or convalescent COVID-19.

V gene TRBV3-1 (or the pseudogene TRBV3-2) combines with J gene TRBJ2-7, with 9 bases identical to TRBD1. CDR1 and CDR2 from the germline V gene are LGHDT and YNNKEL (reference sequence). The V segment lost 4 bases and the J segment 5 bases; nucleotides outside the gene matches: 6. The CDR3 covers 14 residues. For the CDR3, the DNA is TGTGCCAGCAGCCCCGGGACAGGGTATAACGAGCAGTACTTC. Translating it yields CASSPGTGYNEQYF.

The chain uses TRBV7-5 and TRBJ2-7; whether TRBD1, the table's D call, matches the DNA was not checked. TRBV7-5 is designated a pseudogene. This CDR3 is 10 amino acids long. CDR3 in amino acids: CARMAYEQYV. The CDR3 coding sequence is TGTGCCAGAATGGCTTACGAGCAGTACGTC.

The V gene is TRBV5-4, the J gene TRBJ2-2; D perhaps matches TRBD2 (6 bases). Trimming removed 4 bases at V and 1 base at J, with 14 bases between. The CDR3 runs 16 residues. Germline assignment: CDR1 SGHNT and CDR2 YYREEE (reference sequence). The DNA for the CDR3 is TGTGCCAGCAGCCCACCGGGACTTAGGAACACCGGGGAGCTGTTTTTT. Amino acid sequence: CASSPPGLRNTGELFF.

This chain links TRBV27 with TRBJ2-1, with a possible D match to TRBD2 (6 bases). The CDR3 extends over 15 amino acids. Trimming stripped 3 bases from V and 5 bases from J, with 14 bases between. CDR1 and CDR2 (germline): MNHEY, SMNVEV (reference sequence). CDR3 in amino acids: CASSLMGGEDNEQFF. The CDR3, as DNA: TGTGCCAGCAGTTTGATGGGCGGGGAGGACAATGAGCAGTTCTTC.

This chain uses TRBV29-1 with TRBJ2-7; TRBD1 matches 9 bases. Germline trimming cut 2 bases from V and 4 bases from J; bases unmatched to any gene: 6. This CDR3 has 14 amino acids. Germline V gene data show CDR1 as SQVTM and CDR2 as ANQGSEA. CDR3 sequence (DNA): TGCAGCGTTGAAACTGGACAGGGGTTGTACGAGCAGTACTTC. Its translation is CSVETGQGLYEQYF.

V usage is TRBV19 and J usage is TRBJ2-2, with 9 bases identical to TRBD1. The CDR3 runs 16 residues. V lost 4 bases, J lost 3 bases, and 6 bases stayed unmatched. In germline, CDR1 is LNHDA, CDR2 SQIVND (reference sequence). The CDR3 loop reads CASSTTGGMDTGELFF. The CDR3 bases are TGTGCCAGTAGTACCACAGGGGGCATGGACACCGGGGAGCTGTTTTTT.

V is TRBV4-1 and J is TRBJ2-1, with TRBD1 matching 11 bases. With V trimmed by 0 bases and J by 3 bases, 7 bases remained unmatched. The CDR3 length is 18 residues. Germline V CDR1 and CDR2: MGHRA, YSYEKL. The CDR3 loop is CASSQDGAGTGGYNEQFF. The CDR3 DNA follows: TGCGCCAGCAGCCAAGACGGGGCTGGGACAGGGGGCTACAATGAGCAGTTCTTC.

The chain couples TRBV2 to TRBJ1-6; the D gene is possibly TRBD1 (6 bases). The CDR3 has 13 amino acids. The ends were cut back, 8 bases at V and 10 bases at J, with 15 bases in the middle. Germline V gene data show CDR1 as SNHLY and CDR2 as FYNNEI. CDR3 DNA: TGTGCCAGCGGGGAACAGGGAGAGTCACCCCTCCACTTT. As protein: CASGEQGESPLHF.

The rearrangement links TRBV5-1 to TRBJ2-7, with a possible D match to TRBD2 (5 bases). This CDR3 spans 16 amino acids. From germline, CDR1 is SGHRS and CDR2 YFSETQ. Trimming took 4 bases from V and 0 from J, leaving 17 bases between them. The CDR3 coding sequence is TGCGCCAGCAGCCCGATGGCGCTAGCTGGCTCCTACGAGCAGTACTTC. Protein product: CASSPMALAGSYEQYF. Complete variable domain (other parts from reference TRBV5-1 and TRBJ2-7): KAGVTQTPRYLIKTRGQQVTLSCSPISGHRSVSWYQQTPGQGLQFLFEYFSETQRNKGNFPGRFSGRQFSNSRSEMNVSTLELGDSALYLCASSPMALAGSYEQYFGPGTRLTVT.

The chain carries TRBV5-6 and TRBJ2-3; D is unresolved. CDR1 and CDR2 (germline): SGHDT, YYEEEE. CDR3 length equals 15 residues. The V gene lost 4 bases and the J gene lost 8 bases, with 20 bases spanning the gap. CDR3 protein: CASSPIGESASTQYF. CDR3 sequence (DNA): TGTGCCAGCAGCCCCATCGGTGAGTCTGCGAGTACGCAGTATTTT.

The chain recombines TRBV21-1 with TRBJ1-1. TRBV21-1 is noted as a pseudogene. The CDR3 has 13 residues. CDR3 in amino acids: CASGLGGDTEAFF. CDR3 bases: TGTGCCAGCGGACTAGGGGGGGACACTGAAGCTTTCTTT.

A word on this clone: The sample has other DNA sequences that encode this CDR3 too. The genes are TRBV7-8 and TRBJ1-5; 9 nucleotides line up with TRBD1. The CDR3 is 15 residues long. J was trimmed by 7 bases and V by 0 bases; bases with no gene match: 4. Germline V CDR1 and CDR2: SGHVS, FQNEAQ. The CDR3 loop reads CASSLAGQGGQPQHF. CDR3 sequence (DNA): TGTGCCAGCAGCTTAGCGGGACAGGGAGGCCAGCCCCAGCATTTT.

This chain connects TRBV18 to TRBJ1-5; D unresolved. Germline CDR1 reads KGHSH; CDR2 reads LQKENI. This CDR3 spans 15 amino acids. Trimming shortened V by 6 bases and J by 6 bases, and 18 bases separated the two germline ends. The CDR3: CASSRGTGSRQPQHF. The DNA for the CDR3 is TGTGCCAGCTCCCGAGGCACGGGGTCGCGTCAGCCCCAGCATTTT. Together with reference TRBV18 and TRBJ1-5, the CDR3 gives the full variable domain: NAGVMQNPRHLVRRRGQEARLRCSPMKGHSHVYWYRQLPEEGLKFMVYLQKENIIDESGMPKERFSAEFPKEGPSILRIQQVVRGDSAAYFCASSRGTGSRQPQHFGDGTRLSIL.

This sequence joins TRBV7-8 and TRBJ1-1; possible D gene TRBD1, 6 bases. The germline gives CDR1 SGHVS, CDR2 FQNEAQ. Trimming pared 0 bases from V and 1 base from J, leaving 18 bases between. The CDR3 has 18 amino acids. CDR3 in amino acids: CASSLADSYFIWNTEAFF. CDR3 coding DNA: TGTGCCAGCAGCTTAGCGGACAGTTATTTCATCTGGAACACTGAAGCTTTCTTT.

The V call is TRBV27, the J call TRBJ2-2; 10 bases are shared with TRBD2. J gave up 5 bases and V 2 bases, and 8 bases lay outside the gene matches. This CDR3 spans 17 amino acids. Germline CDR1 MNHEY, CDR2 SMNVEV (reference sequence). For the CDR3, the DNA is TGTGCCAGCAGTTTAACTCCCCTAGCGGGAGCTACCGGGGAGCTGTTTTTT. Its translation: CASSLTPLAGATGELFF.

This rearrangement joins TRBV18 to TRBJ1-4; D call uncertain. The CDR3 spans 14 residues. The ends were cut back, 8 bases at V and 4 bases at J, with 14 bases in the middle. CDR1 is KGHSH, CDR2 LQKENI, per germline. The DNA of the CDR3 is TGTGCCAGCACCCTAACAGAAGATAATGAAAAACTGTTTTTT. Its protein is CASTLTEDNEKLFF.

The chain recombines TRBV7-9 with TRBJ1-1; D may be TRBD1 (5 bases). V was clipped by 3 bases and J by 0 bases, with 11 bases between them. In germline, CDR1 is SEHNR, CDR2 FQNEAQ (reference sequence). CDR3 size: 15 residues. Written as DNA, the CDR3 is TGTGCCAGCAGCTTTATAAACAGGATGAACACTGAAGCTTTCTTT. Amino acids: CASSFINRMNTEAFF.

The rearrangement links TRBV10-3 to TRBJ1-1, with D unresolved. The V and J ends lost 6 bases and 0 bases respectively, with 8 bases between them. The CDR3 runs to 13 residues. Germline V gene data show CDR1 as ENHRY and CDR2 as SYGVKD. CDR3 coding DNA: TGTGCCATCAGCGGAACAGTGAACACTGAAGCTTTCTTT. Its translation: CAISGTVNTEAFF.

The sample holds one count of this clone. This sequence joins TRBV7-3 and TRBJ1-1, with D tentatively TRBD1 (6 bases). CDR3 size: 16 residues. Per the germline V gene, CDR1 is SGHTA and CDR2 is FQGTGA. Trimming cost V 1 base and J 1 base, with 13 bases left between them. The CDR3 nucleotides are TGTGCCAGCAGCTTAAACAGGGCCCTAGGGAACACTGAAGCTTTCTTT. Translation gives CASSLNRALGNTEAFF. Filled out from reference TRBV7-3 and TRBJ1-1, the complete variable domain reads GAGVSQTPSNKVTEKGKYVELRCDPISGHTALYWYRQSLGQGPEFLIYFQGTGAADDSGLPNDRFFAVRPEGSVSTLKIQRTERGDSAVYLCASSLNRALGNTEAFFGQGTRLTVV.

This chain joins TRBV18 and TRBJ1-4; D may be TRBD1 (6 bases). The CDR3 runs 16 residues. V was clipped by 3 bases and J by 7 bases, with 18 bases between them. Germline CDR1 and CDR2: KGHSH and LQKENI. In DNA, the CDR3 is TGTGCCAGCTCACCGGAGGACAGTCTCCTAATTGAAAAACTGTTTTTT. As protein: CASSPEDSLLIEKLFF.

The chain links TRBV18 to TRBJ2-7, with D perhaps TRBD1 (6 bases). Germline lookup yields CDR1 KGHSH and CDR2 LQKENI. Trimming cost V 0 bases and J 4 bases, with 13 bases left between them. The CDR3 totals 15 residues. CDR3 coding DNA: TGTGCCAGCTCACCACCACAAAAGCAGGGGTACGAGCAGTACTTC. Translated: CASSPPQKQGYEQYF.

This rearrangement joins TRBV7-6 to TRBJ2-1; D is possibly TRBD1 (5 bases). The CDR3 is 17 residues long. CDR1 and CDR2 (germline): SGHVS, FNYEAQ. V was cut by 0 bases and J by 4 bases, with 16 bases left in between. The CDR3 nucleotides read TGTGCCAGCAGCTTAGCGGCAGGGTCTAGACGTTACAATGAGCAGTTCTTC. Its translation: CASSLAAGSRRYNEQFF.

CDR3 protein: CASSLITSGGYETQYF. CDR3 sequence (DNA): TGTGCCAGCAGCTTGATCACTAGCGGGGGATATGAGACCCAGTACTTC. The chain uses TRBV13 and TRBJ2-5, with TRBD2 identical over 11 bases. CDR3 length equals 16 residues. Germline assignment: CDR1 PRHDT and CDR2 FYEKMQ (reference sequence). The ends lost 3 bases at V and 5 bases at J; junction bases unmatched: 8.

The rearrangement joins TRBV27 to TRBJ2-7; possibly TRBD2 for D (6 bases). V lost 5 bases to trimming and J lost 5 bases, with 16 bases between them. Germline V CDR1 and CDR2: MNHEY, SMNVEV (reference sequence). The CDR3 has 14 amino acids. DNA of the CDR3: TGTGCCAGCAGTGATCGGGACTCGTTTAACGAGCAGTACTTC. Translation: CASSDRDSFNEQYF.

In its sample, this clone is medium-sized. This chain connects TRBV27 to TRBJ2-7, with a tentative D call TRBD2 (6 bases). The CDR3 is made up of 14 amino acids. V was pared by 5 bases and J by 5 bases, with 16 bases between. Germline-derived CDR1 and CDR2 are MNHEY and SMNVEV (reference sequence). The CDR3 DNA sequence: TGTGCCAGCAGTCCGCGGGACTGGTACGACGAGCAGTACTTC. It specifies CASSPRDWYDEQYF.